This paragraph covers one TCR beta chain sequence. Its cognate antigen is unknown. The sample comes from a study of cytomegalovirus exposure and HLA in healthy donors. Study results and caveats: More clonal expansion characterized HLA-associated TCR beta chains than equally common others in a later analysis. In vitro work confirmed that three CMV-associated chains recognize CMV antigens. Later analysis suggested links between common viral pathogens and several top significant clusters.

The CDR3 is 13 amino acids. Germline values: CDR1 MNHEY, CDR2 SVGAGI. Trimming removed 2 bases at V and 4 bases at J, with 8 bases between. The PCR was carried out with 60 Vbeta primers and 13 Jbeta primers. The method was immunoSEQ multiplex PCR; TCRdb's version includes in-frame clones alone and lacks a portion of them. The sample has about 130,000 clones. The V gene is TRBV6-5, the J gene TRBJ2-5; D unclear. The sample was PBMCs. This clonotype was sampled from a woman in her sixties or seventies in good health and CMV-seronegative. The CDR3 spells CASSYASGETQYF. CDR3 sequence (DNA): TGTGCCAGCAGTTACGCTAGTGGAGAGACCCAGTACTTC.